This passage covers 5 T cell receptor beta chains from one sample sequenced in a study of blood T cell repertoires in COVID-19. The protocol was immunoSEQ multiplex PCR, while the TCRdb copy is restricted to in-frame clones and leaves out a portion. The sample includes 73,000 or so clones, around 82% of them seen just once. The sequenced sample was peripheral blood. The receptor set was obtained from a woman aged 55-69 years with acute or convalescent COVID-19.

This sequence joins TRBV7-7 and TRBJ1-3; D perhaps matches TRBD1 (5 bases). Trimming shortened V by 5 bases and J by 0 bases, and 11 bases separated the two germline ends. CDR1 is SSHAT and CDR2 is FNYEAQ in the germline V gene (reference sequence). CDR3 size: 15 residues. CDR3 sequence: CASSLDRDSGNTIYF. CDR3 coding DNA: TGTGCCAGCAGCCTTGACAGAGACTCTGGAAACACCATATATTTT.

The V call is TRBV7-9, the J call TRBJ2-7, with D possibly TRBD1 on 6 matching bases. The germline V gene encodes CDR1 SEHNR and CDR2 FQNEAQ (reference sequence). This CDR3 is 14 amino acids long. V lost 6 bases to trimming and J lost 3 bases, with 15 bases between them. CDR3 sequence reads: CASSPGAPVYEQYF. Written as DNA, the CDR3 is TGTGCCAGCAGTCCAGGGGCGCCGGTCTACGAGCAGTACTTC.

This chain connects TRBV5-1 to TRBJ1-5, with 11 positions matching TRBD1. CDR1 SGHRS and CDR2 YFSETQ come from the germline V gene. Losses at the gene ends were 3 bases for V and 6 bases for J; bases not matched to a gene: 8. CDR3 length: 16 residues. Here the CDR3 DNA reads TGCGCCAGCAGCTCCGGCGAAGGGACAGGGGGTCAGCCCCAGCATTTT. It specifies CASSSGEGTGGQPQHF.

The chain combines TRBV7-9 with TRBJ1-5; 9 bases are shared with TRBD1. The V gene's germline CDR1 is SEHNR and CDR2 FQNEAQ (reference sequence). J gave up 0 bases and V 4 bases, and 4 bases lay outside the gene matches. The CDR3 runs to 16 residues. The CDR3 nucleotides are TGTGCCAGCAGCTCGACAGGGGGAAATAGCAATCAGCCCCAGCATTTT. It encodes CASSSTGGNSNQPQHF.

In this sample, this clone turned up a few times. The CDR3 loop is CASKTGGAGDTQYF. The CDR3 DNA follows: TGTGCCAGCAAGACAGGGGGCGCCGGAGATACGCAGTATTTT. The chain recombines TRBV6-5 with TRBJ2-3; 10 positions agree with TRBD1. This CDR3 has 14 amino acids. The junction had 6 bases not matched to a gene; V was cut back by 7 bases and J by 5 bases. CDR1 and CDR2 (germline): MNHEY, SVGAGI.